A selection of T cell receptor beta chains follows, all from one sample in a study of cytomegalovirus exposure and HLA in healthy donors. Libraries were prepared by immunoSEQ multiplex PCR; TCRdb keeps only in-frame clonotypes and omits some of them. The sample lists more than 95,000 clones; about nine tenths were seen once. The sequencing input was PBMCs. The receptor source for this set is a woman under 30 in good health and CMV-seronegative. The CDR3 runs from the conserved cysteine through the conserved F or W. The D gene is left open where the match is weak. Rows may omit the clone size; those that give it use once, few, many or a size class.

TRBV5-1,.,TRBJ1-2,.,CASSLVSGSGYTF,TGCGCCAGCAGCTTGGTTTCAGGAAGTGGCTACACCTTC
TRBV5-1,.,TRBJ2-7,TRBD1,CASSPDRGYEQYF,TGCGCCAGCAGCCCGGACAGGGGGTACGAGCAGTACTTC
TRBV6-1,once,TRBJ2-1,.,CASSLYGEQFF,TGTGCCAGCAGCTTATACGGTGAGCAGTTCTTC
TRBV7-9,.,TRBJ2-4,.,CASSKSGAKNIQYF,TGTGCCAGCAGCAAAAGCGGAGCCAAAAACATTCAGTACTTC
TRBV10-3,once,TRBJ2-7,.,CAISESGRVHEQYF,TGTGCCATCAGTGAGTCGGGCAGGGTCCACGAGCAGTACTTC
TRBV10-1,.,TRBJ2-1,.,CASSEFPWEGRGHNEQFF,TGCGCCAGCAGTGAGTTTCCCTGGGAAGGGCGGGGACACAATGAGCAGTTCTTC
TRBV5-1,.,TRBJ2-1,TRBD1,CASRYGQGLDLGNEQFF,TGCGCCAGCAGATACGGACAGGGTTTGGATTTGGGGAATGAGCAGTTCTTC
TRBV7-2,.,TRBJ2-3,TRBD1,CASSSTGGAADTQYF,TGTGCCAGCAGCTCGACAGGGGGCGCGGCAGATACGCAGTATTTT
TRBV5-4,once,TRBJ2-3,.,CASSPLGEKDTQYF,TGTGCCAGCAGCCCCCTGGGAGAGAAAGATACGCAGTATTTT
TRBV5-6,.,TRBJ2-7,TRBD1,CASSPWATGGDYEQYF,TGTGCCAGCAGCCCCTGGGCAACAGGGGGAGACTACGAGCAGTACTTC
TRBV5-4,.,TRBJ2-7,.,CASSLSVTYEQYF,TGTGCCAGCAGCTTGAGCGTTACCTACGAGCAGTACTTC
TRBV15,.,TRBJ2-1,TRBD2,CATSRVSGLAGDEQFF,TGTGCCACCAGCAGAGTTTCGGGACTAGCGGGAGATGAGCAGTTCTTC
TRBV11-2,.,TRBJ2-2,TRBD2,CASSLVGTSGWTGELFF,TGTGCCAGCAGCTTAGTTGGGACTAGCGGATGGACCGGGGAGCTGTTTTTT
TRBV7-8,.,TRBJ1-1,TRBD1,CASSLNHGWTGMNTEAFF,TGTGCCAGCAGCTTAAATCACGGGTGGACAGGGATGAACACTGAAGCTTTCTTT
TRBV16,.,TRBJ2-7,.,CASSQYPGTYEQYF,TGTGCCAGCAGCCAATATCCGGGTACCTACGAGCAGTACTTC
TRBV11-3,.,TRBJ2-3,.,CASSYTIKDTQYF,TGTGCCAGCAGCTACACTATCAAAGATACGCAGTATTTT
TRBV2,.,TRBJ2-1,.,CASSEGGLKKREQFF,TGTGCCAGCAGTGAAGGCGGTCTAAAGAAGCGGGAGCAGTTCTTC
TRBV27,.,TRBJ2-7,.,CASSFTGTSYEQYF,TGTGCCAGCAGTTTCACCGGGACATCCTACGAGCAGTACTTC
TRBV2,once,TRBJ1-1,.,CASSVIEGQGFFF,TGTGCCAGCAGTGTAATTGAAGGGCAGGGTTTTTTCTTT
TRBV6-6,.,TRBJ1-2,.,CASSYSRQVNGYTF,TGTGCCAGCAGTTACTCGAGACAAGTTAATGGCTACACCTTC
TRBV28,.,TRBJ2-7,.,CASSLNFPYEQYF,TGTGCCAGCAGTTTAAACTTCCCCTACGAGCAGTACTTC
TRBV12-5,.,TRBJ2-1,TRBD1,CASGLVLGTGYHNEQFF,TGTGCTAGTGGTTTGGTACTCGGGACAGGGTACCACAATGAGCAGTTCTTC
TRBV11-3,.,TRBJ2-6,.,CASSLGTSISGANVLTF,TGTGCCAGCAGCTTAGGGACTTCCATCTCTGGGGCCAACGTCCTGACTTTC
TRBV7-8,.,TRBJ2-7,TRBD2,CASSRSGRALEQYF,TGTGCCAGCAGCCGTAGCGGGAGGGCCCTCGAGCAGTACTTC
TRBV5-4,.,TRBJ2-7,TRBD2,CASSFWASGTYEQYF,TGTGCCAGCAGCTTTTGGGCTAGCGGCACCTACGAGCAGTACTTC
TRBV27,.,TRBJ1-4,TRBD1,CASSPRTGLEKLFF,TGTGCCAGCAGTCCTAGGACAGGGCTGGAAAAACTGTTTTTT
TRBV30,.,TRBJ2-3,TRBD2,CAWRLAGGLDTQYF,TGTGCCTGGCGCTTAGCGGGAGGTTTAGATACGCAGTATTTT
TRBV5-6,.,TRBJ1-4,TRBD1,CASSDDRGPEKLFF,TGTGCCAGCAGTGATGACAGGGGACCTGAAAAACTGTTTTTT
TRBV5-4,.,TRBJ2-1,TRBD2,CASSSRTSGSFNEQFF,TGTGCCAGCAGCTCTAGAACTAGCGGGAGTTTCAATGAGCAGTTCTTC
TRBV6-1,.,TRBJ2-7,TRBD1,CASSEAKPSGGPSYEQYF,TGTGCCAGCAGTGAAGCTAAACCCTCAGGGGGCCCAAGCTACGAGCAGTACTTC
TRBV7-9,.,TRBJ2-5,TRBD2,CASSFLAGAQETQYF,TGTGCCAGCAGCTTCCTAGCGGGGGCCCAGGAGACCCAGTACTTC
TRBV15,.,TRBJ2-7,TRBD1,CATSRQLSGTGSSYEQYF,TGTGCCACCAGCAGACAACTATCCGGGACAGGGAGCTCCTACGAGCAGTACTTC
TRBV5-5,.,TRBJ2-1,TRBD2,CASSGAGIAGEPREQFF,TGTGCCAGCAGCGGGGCCGGTATAGCGGGAGAGCCGAGGGAGCAGTTCTTC
TRBV28,few,TRBJ2-7,.,CASSPPRGIYEQYF,TGTGCCAGCAGTCCCCCCAGGGGAATATACGAGCAGTACTTC
TRBV2,.,TRBJ2-2,TRBD2,CASSGGTSVVGELFF,TGTGCCAGCAGTGGGGGGACTAGCGTGGTCGGGGAGCTGTTTTTT
TRBV7-6,.,TRBJ2-1,TRBD2,CASSSGPGLGQIEQFF,TGTGCCAGCAGCTCCGGTCCGGGACTAGGGCAGATTGAGCAGTTCTTC
TRBV7-2,.,TRBJ2-7,.,CASSRDAGTPYEQYF,TGTGCCAGCAGCCGAGACGCCGGGACACCCTACGAGCAGTACTTC
TRBV27,.,TRBJ2-7,TRBD1,CASSSRRQGRTYEQYF,TGTGCCAGCAGTTCTCGACGACAGGGAAGAACCTACGAGCAGTACTTC
TRBV7-8,.,TRBJ1-4,.,CASSSNIELFF,TGTGCCAGCAGCTCGAACATTGAACTGTTTTTT
TRBV19,.,TRBJ2-7,TRBD1,CASRARDRGYEQYF,TGTGCCAGTAGGGCCCGGGACAGGGGGTACGAGCAGTACTTC
TRBV25-1,.,TRBJ2-3,TRBD2,CASATPRGAGDTDTQYF,TGTGCCAGCGCTACACCCCGCGGAGCGGGGGACACAGATACGCAGTATTTT